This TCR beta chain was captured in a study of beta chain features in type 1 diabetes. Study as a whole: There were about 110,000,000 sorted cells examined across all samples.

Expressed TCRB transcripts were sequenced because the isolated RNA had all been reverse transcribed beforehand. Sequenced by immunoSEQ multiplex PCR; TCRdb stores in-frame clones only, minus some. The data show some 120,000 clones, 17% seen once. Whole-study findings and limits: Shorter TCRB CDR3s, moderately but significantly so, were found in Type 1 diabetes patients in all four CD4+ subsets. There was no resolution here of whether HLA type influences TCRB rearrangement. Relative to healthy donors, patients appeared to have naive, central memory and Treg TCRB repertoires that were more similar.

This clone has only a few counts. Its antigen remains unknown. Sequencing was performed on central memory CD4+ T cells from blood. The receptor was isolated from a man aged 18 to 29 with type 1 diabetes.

The CDR3 nucleotides read TGTGCCACCAGCGAATCTAGCGGGAGGGCGGCGAGCAGCTATACGCAGTATTTT. This codes for CATSESSGRAASSYTQYF. J is TRBJ2-3 and V is TRBV15; TRBD2 aligns across 12 bases. This CDR3 contains 18 residues. V was pared by 5 bases and J by 7 bases, with 16 bases of the junction left unmatched. The germline V gene has CDR1 LNHNV and CDR2 YYDKDF (reference sequence).